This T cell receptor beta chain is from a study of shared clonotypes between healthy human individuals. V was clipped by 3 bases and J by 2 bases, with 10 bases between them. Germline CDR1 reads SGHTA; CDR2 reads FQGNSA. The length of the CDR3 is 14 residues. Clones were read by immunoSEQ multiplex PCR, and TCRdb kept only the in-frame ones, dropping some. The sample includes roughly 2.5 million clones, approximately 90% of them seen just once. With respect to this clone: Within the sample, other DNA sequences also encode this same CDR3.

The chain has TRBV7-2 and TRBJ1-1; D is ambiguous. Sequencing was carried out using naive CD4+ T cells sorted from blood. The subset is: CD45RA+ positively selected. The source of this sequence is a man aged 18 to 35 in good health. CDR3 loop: CASSLYSANTEAFF. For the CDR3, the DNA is TGTGCCAGCAGCTTGTACAGTGCTAACACTGAAGCTTTCTTT.